The 30 T cell receptor beta chains given below trace back to one sample, sequenced in a study of blood T cell repertoires in COVID-19. Sequencing used immunoSEQ multiplex PCR; TCRdb keeps in-frame clones, though not all of them. The sample lists 75,000 to 90,000 clones, roughly 80% occurring once. Sequencing input: peripheral blood. Every receptor here comes from a woman between 40 and 55 years old with active or convalescent COVID-19.

The V gene is TRBV15, the J gene TRBJ2-1, with 8 bases that match TRBD2. V lost 9 bases to trimming and J lost 7 bases; unmatched junction nucleotides: 11. Germline assignment: CDR1 LNHNV and CDR2 YYDKDF (reference sequence). The CDR3 contains 14 residues. DNA of the CDR3: TGTGCCACACTGTTAAGCGGGAGTACGAATGAGCAGTTCTTC. This encodes CATLLSGSTNEQFF. The complete variable domain, with remaining parts taken from reference TRBV15 and TRBJ2-1, reads DAMVIQNPRYQVTQFGKPVTLSCSQTLNHNVMYWYQQKSSQAPKLLFHYYDKDFNNEADTPDNFQSRRPNTSFCFLDIRSPGLGDTAMYLCATLLSGSTNEQFFGPGTRLTVL.

This chain joins TRBV7-9 and TRBJ2-4; 10 nucleotides match TRBD2. V was pared by 1 base and J by 3 bases, with 9 bases of the junction left unmatched. CDR1 and CDR2 from the germline V gene are SEHNR and FQNEAQ (reference sequence). This CDR3 spans 18 amino acids. Here the CDR3 reads CASSLVSGRTQSKNIQYF. In DNA, the CDR3 is TGTGCCAGCAGCTTAGTTAGCGGGAGGACTCAAAGCAAAAACATTCAGTACTTC.

CDR3 in amino acids: CAWSVPGQGPAYGYTF. The DNA for the CDR3 is TGTGCCTGGAGTGTACCCGGACAGGGGCCCGCCTATGGCTACACCTTC. This sequence joins TRBV30 and TRBJ1-2, with TRBD1 matching 9 bases. Germline V gene lookup returns CDR1 GTSNPN and CDR2 SVGIG (reference sequence). V was clipped by 0 bases and J by 4 bases; unmatched bases: 9. The CDR3 length is 16 residues. Looking up the rest from reference TRBV30 and TRBJ1-2 gives the full variable domain: SQTIHQWPATLVQPVGSPLSLECTVEGTSNPNLYWYRQAAGRGLQLLFYSVGIGQISSEVPQNLSASRPQDRQFILSSKKLLLSDSGFYLCAWSVPGQGPAYGYTFGSGTRLTVV.

The genes are TRBV5-4 and TRBJ1-4, with D hard to call. V lost 5 bases and J lost 11, with 13 bases in between. This CDR3 is 12 amino acids long. Germline V lookup: CDR1 SGHNT, CDR2 YYREEE (reference sequence). In DNA, the CDR3 is TGTGCCAGCAGTTTTAGATGTGAGAAACTGTTTTTT. Its translation is CASSFRCEKLFF.

The rearrangement uses TRBV12-3 or TRBV12-4 and TRBJ1-1, with 7 bases fitting TRBD1. The V and J ends lost 5 bases and 4 bases, in that order; junction bases with no gene match: 4. The CDR3 length is 13 residues. The CDR3 loop is CASSRQGFTEAFF. The CDR3 DNA sequence: TGTGCCAGCAGTCGACAGGGCTTCACTGAAGCTTTCTTT.

The gene calls are TRBV10-1 and TRBJ2-1; 10 nucleotides line up with TRBD1. The trim removed 6 bases at V and 3 bases at J, leaving 11 bases unmatched. The CDR3 is made up of 17 amino acids. Germline-derived CDR1 and CDR2 are WNHNN and SYGVQD (reference sequence). As DNA, the CDR3 is TGCGCCAGCAGAAAAACATCCGGGACAGGGGACTACAATGAGCAGTTCTTC. It codes for CASRKTSGTGDYNEQFF.

This clone has a single count. V usage is TRBV30 and J usage is TRBJ1-2; 9 positions agree with TRBD1. Germline loops: CDR1 GTSNPN, CDR2 SVGIG (reference sequence). Losses at the gene ends were 5 bases for V and 3 bases for J; bases not matched to a gene: 4. CDR3 size: 13 residues. The CDR3 loop is CAWSDRGYYGYTF. The CDR3 DNA reads TGTGCCTGGTCCGACAGGGGGTACTATGGCTACACCTTC.

The rearrangement uses TRBV28 and TRBJ2-3; D is perhaps TRBD1 (6 bases). There are 14 residues in the CDR3. The V end was cut by 6 bases, the J end by 2 bases, with 12 bases between. CDR1 is MDHEN and CDR2 is SYDVKM in the germline V gene. In nucleotides, the CDR3 is TGTGCCAGCAGAACGGACAGATCCACAGATACGCAGTATTTT. It is translated as CASRTDRSTDTQYF.

V is TRBV6-5 and J is TRBJ2-2; D possibly corresponds to TRBD1 (5 bases). Trimming shortened V by 2 bases and J by 2 bases, and 9 bases separated the two germline ends. The CDR3 loop spans 15 amino acids. CDR1 is MNHEY, CDR2 SVGAGI, per germline. CDR3 region: CASSYGQGNTGELFF. Here the CDR3 DNA reads TGTGCCAGCAGTTACGGGCAGGGAAACACCGGGGAGCTGTTTTTT.

The chain couples TRBV2 to TRBJ2-2; TRBD1 might be the D (6 bases). CDR1 is SNHLY, CDR2 FYNNEI, per germline. With 6 bases removed from V and 3 bases from J, the gap between germline ends came to 11 bases. The CDR3 loop spans 14 amino acids. CDR3 loop: CASRDRTYTGELFF. CDR3 DNA sequence: TGTGCCAGCAGGGACAGAACTTACACCGGGGAGCTGTTTTTT.

V is TRBV27 and J is TRBJ2-1; tentatively, D is TRBD2 (5 bases). This CDR3 comprises 15 residues. V was trimmed by 2 bases and J by 3 bases, leaving 11 bases between them. The V gene's germline CDR1 is MNHEY and CDR2 SMNVEV (reference sequence). The chain's CDR3 is CASSLKRILYNEQFF. The DNA of the CDR3 is TGTGCCAGCAGTTTAAAGCGGATCCTCTACAATGAGCAGTTCTTC.

The CDR3 loop reads CASTLTGSGDTQYF. CDR3 DNA sequence: TGTGCCAGCACCTTGACAGGGAGTGGGGATACGCAGTATTTT. The rearrangement links TRBV2 to TRBJ2-3; 7 bases fit TRBD1. There are 14 residues in the CDR3. V shed 7 bases and J 6 bases; nucleotides not matched to a gene: 10. Germline V gene lookup returns CDR1 SNHLY and CDR2 FYNNEI.

The chain links TRBV5-6 to TRBJ2-7; TRBD1 aligns across 7 bases. This CDR3 is built from 12 residues. Trimming removed 4 bases from V and 3 bases from J; junction bases left unmatched: 1. CDR1 is SGHDT and CDR2 is YYEEEE in the germline V gene. The CDR3 sequence: CASSPGGYEQYF. The CDR3 nucleotides read TGTGCCAGCAGCCCAGGGGGCTACGAGCAGTACTTC.

The rearrangement links TRBV5-1 to TRBJ1-1; D gene unclear. The CDR3 is 13 amino acids. Between the trimmed V and J ends, which lost 2 bases and 2 bases, there was a span of 7 bases. Germline CDR1 SGHRS, CDR2 YFSETQ. CDR3 coding DNA: TGCGCCAGCAGCTTTGAGGAAAACACTGAAGCTTTCTTT. Amino acid sequence: CASSFEENTEAFF. Drawing the rest from reference TRBV5-1 and TRBJ1-1, the complete variable domain is KAGVTQTPRYLIKTRGQQVTLSCSPISGHRSVSWYQQTPGQGLQFLFEYFSETQRNKGNFPGRFSGRQFSNSRSEMNVSTLELGDSALYLCASSFEENTEAFFGQGTRLTVV.

This chain uses TRBV18 with TRBJ1-3; the D gene is possibly TRBD1 (5 bases). Trimming took 2 bases from V and 0 from J, leaving 11 bases between them. Germline CDR1 and CDR2: KGHSH and LQKENI. This CDR3 has 16 residues. For the CDR3, the DNA is TGTGCCAGCTCACCATACGACAGCAGCTCTGGAAACACCATATATTTT. Its translation is CASSPYDSSSGNTIYF.

This chain links TRBV6-6 with TRBJ2-3; tentative D call: TRBD2 (6 bases). The CDR3 runs 15 residues. The germline V gene encodes CDR1 MNHNY and CDR2 SVGAGI (reference sequence). Trimming took off 7 bases at V and 7 bases at J, with 21 bases between the two ends. CDR3: CASIRDGVAENTQYF. The CDR3 DNA is TGTGCCAGCATCAGAGACGGGGTAGCGGAAAATACGCAGTATTTT.

In its sample, this clone was seen many times. The rearrangement links TRBV24-1 to TRBJ2-5; TRBD2 might be the D (6 bases). CDR3 length: 12 amino acids. V was clipped by 4 bases and J by 10 bases, with 12 bases between them. Germline V gives CDR1 KGHDR, CDR2 SFDVKD. This CDR3 is CATSDPRRGQYF. The CDR3 DNA sequence: TGTGCCACCAGTGACCCGAGGAGGGGCCAGTACTTC.

The chain joins TRBV6-5 to TRBJ1-2; D not resolved. Germline-derived CDR1 and CDR2 are MNHEY and SVGAGI. This CDR3 comprises 14 residues. Trimming cost V 0 bases and J 4 bases, with 9 bases left between them. The CDR3 spells CASSYSRAAYGYTF. DNA of the CDR3: TGTGCCAGCAGTTACTCGCGGGCGGCCTATGGCTACACCTTC.

Comments on this clone: Sequence at one end of the junction differs from germline and may be a read error. The chain uses TRBV7-2 and TRBJ2-1; perhaps TRBD2 as D (7 bases). Germline loops: CDR1 SGHTA, CDR2 FQGNSA. The CDR3 consists of 15 residues. This CDR3 is CASSPGGLSNNEQFF. The CDR3 DNA sequence: TGTGCCAGCAGCCCGGGGGGCCTCTCCAACAATGAGCAGTTCTTC.

This chain uses TRBV7-8 with TRBJ1-6, with 8 nucleotides matching TRBD1. The V and J ends lost 1 base and 6 bases, in that order; junction bases with no gene match: 5. The germline V gene encodes CDR1 SGHVS and CDR2 FQNEAQ. This CDR3 contains 16 residues. CDR3 sequence: CASSLGRDRTNSPLHF. The CDR3 nucleotides read TGTGCCAGCAGCTTAGGCCGGGACAGGACTAATTCACCCCTCCACTTT.

The genes are TRBV15 and TRBJ1-4; 9 bases match TRBD1. CDR3 length: 16 residues. CDR1 is LNHNV, CDR2 YYDKDF, per germline (reference sequence). Trimming at V came to 0 bases and at J to 8 bases, leaving 7 bases not matched to a gene. The CDR3 here is CATSRDSGTGNEKLFF. The CDR3 DNA is TGTGCCACCAGCAGAGACTCCGGGACAGGGAACGAAAAACTGTTTTTT. The full variable domain, in which reference TRBV15 and TRBJ1-4 provide the parts outside the CDR3, is DAMVIQNPRYQVTQFGKPVTLSCSQTLNHNVMYWYQQKSSQAPKLLFHYYDKDFNNEADTPDNFQSRRPNTSFCFLDIRSPGLGDTAMYLCATSRDSGTGNEKLFFGSGTQLSVL.

This chain connects TRBV18 to TRBJ2-7; D uncertain. Between the trimmed V and J ends, which lost 4 bases and 3 bases, there was a span of 4 bases. The CDR3 has 11 residues. Germline assignment: CDR1 KGHSH and CDR2 LQKENI. The CDR3 region is CASSLGYEQYF. In DNA form, the CDR3 reads TGTGCCAGCTCACTCGGCTACGAGCAGTACTTC. Filled out from reference TRBV18 and TRBJ2-7, the complete variable domain reads NAGVMQNPRHLVRRRGQEARLRCSPMKGHSHVYWYRQLPEEGLKFMVYLQKENIIDESGMPKERFSAEFPKEGPSILRIQQVVRGDSAAYFCASSLGYEQYFGPGTRLTVT.

The chain recombines TRBV20-1 with TRBJ1-5; possible D gene TRBD1, 5 bases. Germline loops: CDR1 DFQATT, CDR2 SNEGSKA (reference sequence). The germline V and J ends were trimmed by 3 bases and 2 bases, with 11 bases remaining between them. This CDR3 spans 14 amino acids. The CDR3 DNA reads as TGCAGTGCTAGTCCAGGGTCGGGCAATCAGCCCCAGCATTTT. This sequence encodes CSASPGSGNQPQHF.

The chain has TRBV4-2 and TRBJ2-2, with 10 bases identical to TRBD2. The ends lost 4 bases at V and 2 bases at J; junction bases unmatched: 7. The CDR3 runs 17 residues. The germline gives CDR1 LGHNA, CDR2 YNFKEQ. The CDR3, as DNA: TGTGCCAGCAGCCCAAGGACTAGCGGAGCCAACACCGGGGAGCTGTTTTTT. It is translated as CASSPRTSGANTGELFF.

This clone was picked up one time. The rearrangement links TRBV3-1 (or the pseudogene TRBV3-2) to TRBJ1-1; D ambiguous. The length of the CDR3 is 17 residues. V was clipped by 4 bases and J by 5 bases, with 23 bases between them. From germline, CDR1 is LGHDT and CDR2 YNNKEL (reference sequence). CDR3 DNA: TGTGCCAGCAGCCCCCCGGAACGTACTCTATTCGGGACTGAAGCTTTCTTT. This codes for CASSPPERTLFGTEAFF.

This clone was detected only once. V gene TRBV7-2 combines with J gene TRBJ1-1, with TRBD1 identical over 7 bases. Germline V CDR1 and CDR2: SGHTA, FQGNSA. After removal of 3 bases from V and 1 base from J, the junction contained 8 bases not matched to a gene. The CDR3 has 16 amino acids. The DNA for the CDR3 is TGTGCCAGCAGCTTCCCGACAGGGTTGAGGAACACTGAAGCTTTCTTT. Amino acid sequence: CASSFPTGLRNTEAFF.

This clone showed up just a few times. The sample holds other DNA sequences that translate to the same CDR3. The genes are TRBV5-1 and TRBJ2-4; TRBD1 matches 8 bases. After removal of 2 bases from V and 9 bases from J, the junction contained 4 bases not matched to a gene. CDR3 length: 13 amino acids. Germline V gene sequence: CDR1 SGHRS, CDR2 YFSETQ. CDR3 coding DNA: TGCGCCAGCAGCTTTGGACAGGGAGGCATTCAGTACTTC. Its translation: CASSFGQGGIQYF.

V and J are TRBV27 and TRBJ2-5; the match to TRBD1 covers 7 bases. The germline V gene encodes CDR1 MNHEY and CDR2 SMNVEV (reference sequence). The CDR3 totals 15 residues. J was trimmed by 4 bases and V by 5 bases; bases with no gene match: 10. The CDR3 region has the DNA TGTGCCAGCAGTCTATACCGGACAGGCCGAGAGACCCAGTACTTC. It translates to CASSLYRTGRETQYF.

This chain connects TRBV7-3 to TRBJ2-4, with D perhaps TRBD2 (6 bases). Germline CDR1 SGHTA, CDR2 FQGTGA. The ends were cut back, 5 bases at V and 0 bases at J, with 20 bases in the middle. CDR3 size: 18 residues. The CDR3 DNA reads as TGTGCCAGCAGCCTCACAGGAGGGGACCCGATAGCCAAAAACATTCAGTACTTC. This gives the protein CASSLTGGDPIAKNIQYF.

CDR3: CASSLGDEQFF. CDR3 bases: TGTGCCAGCAGTTTAGGCGATGAGCAGTTCTTC. The chain employs TRBV12-3 or TRBV12-4 and TRBJ2-1; D is uncertain. This CDR3 comprises 11 residues. The V gene lost 1 base and the J gene lost 8 bases, with 3 bases spanning the gap.